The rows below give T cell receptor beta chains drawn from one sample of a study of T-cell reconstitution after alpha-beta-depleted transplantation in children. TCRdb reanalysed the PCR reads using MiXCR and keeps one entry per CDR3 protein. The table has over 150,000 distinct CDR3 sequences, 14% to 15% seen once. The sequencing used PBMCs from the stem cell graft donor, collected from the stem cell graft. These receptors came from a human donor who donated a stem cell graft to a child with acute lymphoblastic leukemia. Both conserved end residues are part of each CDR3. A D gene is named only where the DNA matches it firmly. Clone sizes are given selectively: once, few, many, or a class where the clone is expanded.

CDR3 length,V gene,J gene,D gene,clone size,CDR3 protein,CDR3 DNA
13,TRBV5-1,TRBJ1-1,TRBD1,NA,CASGQDLNTEAFF,TGCGCCAGTGGACAGGATCTTAACACTGAAGCTTTCTTT
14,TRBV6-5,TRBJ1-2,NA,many,CASSYSGHNYGYTF,TGTGCCAGCAGTTACTCTGGACATAACTATGGCTACACCTTC
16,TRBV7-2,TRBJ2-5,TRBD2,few,CASSPSAGGPYETQYF,TGTGCCAGCAGCCCCTCAGCGGGAGGGCCCTATGAGACCCAGTACTTC
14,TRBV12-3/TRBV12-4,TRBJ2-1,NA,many,CASALDFSYNEQFF,TGTGCCAGCGCCCTTGACTTCTCCTACAATGAGCAGTTCTTC
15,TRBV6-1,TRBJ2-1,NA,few,CASRGGGSPRNEQFF,TGTGCCAGCAGGGGGGGCGGGAGCCCCCGGAATGAGCAGTTCTTC
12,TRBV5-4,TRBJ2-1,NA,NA,CASSLIINEQFF,TGTGCCAGCAGCTTGATAATAAACGAGCAGTTCTTC
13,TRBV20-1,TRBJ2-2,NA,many,CSARDPGPGELFF,TGCAGTGCTAGAGATCCGGGGCCCGGGGAGCTGTTTTTT
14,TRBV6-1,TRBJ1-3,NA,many,CAVRPGFSGNTIYF,TGTGCCGTACGCCCAGGTTTCTCTGGAAACACCATATATTTT
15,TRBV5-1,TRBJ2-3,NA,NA,CASSLFDSSTDTQYF,TGCGCCAGCAGCCTCTTCGACAGTAGCACAGATACGCAGTATTTT
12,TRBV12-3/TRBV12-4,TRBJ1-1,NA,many,CASSSQVTEAFF,TGTGCCAGCAGCTCGCAGGTCACTGAAGCTTTCTTT
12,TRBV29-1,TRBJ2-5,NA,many,CSVERSRETQYF,TGCAGCGTTGAACGTAGCCGAGAGACCCAGTACTTC
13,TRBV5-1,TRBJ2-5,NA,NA,CASSSTVEETQYF,TGCGCCAGCAGCTCGACAGTTGAAGAGACCCAGTACTTC
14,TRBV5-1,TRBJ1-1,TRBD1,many,CASSRPGGDTEAFF,TGCGCCAGCAGCCGACCAGGGGGCGACACTGAAGCTTTCTTT
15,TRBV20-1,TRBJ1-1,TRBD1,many,CSARGDRGRVTEAFF,TGCAGTGCTAGAGGGGACAGGGGGCGGGTCACTGAAGCTTTCTTT
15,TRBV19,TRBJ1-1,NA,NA,CASSIDPGEGTEAFF,TGTGCCAGTAGTATAGATCCAGGGGAAGGGACTGAAGCTTTCTTT
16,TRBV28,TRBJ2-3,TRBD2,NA,CASNKLAGVSTDTQYF,TGTGCCAGCAACAAACTAGCGGGGGTTAGCACAGATACGCAGTATTTT
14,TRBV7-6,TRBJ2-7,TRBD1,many,CASSPGTGYHEQYF,TGTGCCAGCAGCCCCGGGACAGGGTACCACGAGCAGTACTTC